These 22 T cell receptor beta chains came from one sample sequenced in a study of cytomegalovirus exposure and HLA in healthy donors. The PCR ran on 60 Vbeta and 13 Jbeta primers. Clones were sequenced by immunoSEQ multiplex PCR, and TCRdb holds only the in-frame ones, with some missing. The repertoire holds some 150,000 clones, with 78% as singletons. Sequences were obtained from PBMCs. The receptors were sampled from a man in his forties in good health and CMV-seropositive.

This chain joins TRBV5-1 and TRBJ2-3; a weak D match, TRBD2 (5 bases). V dropped 3 bases and J dropped 0 bases, with 14 bases sitting between them. Looked up from germline, CDR1 is SGHRS and CDR2 is YFSETQ. There are 16 residues in the CDR3. CDR3 DNA: TGCGCCAGCAGCTCGACCCGGGGAGCTAGCACAGATACGCAGTATTTT. It yields the protein CASSSTRGASTDTQYF. The variable domain in full, with the rest retrieved from reference TRBV5-1 and TRBJ2-3, is KAGVTQTPRYLIKTRGQQVTLSCSPISGHRSVSWYQQTPGQGLQFLFEYFSETQRNKGNFPGRFSGRQFSNSRSEMNVSTLELGDSALYLCASSSTRGASTDTQYFGPGTRLTVL.

The rearrangement uses TRBV10-3 and TRBJ1-2, with 7 positions matching TRBD1. Germline V gene data show CDR1 as ENHRY and CDR2 as SYGVKD. The ends lost 5 bases at V and 4 bases at J; junction bases unmatched: 19. The CDR3 consists of 18 residues. CDR3 nucleotide sequence: TGTGCCATCAGTCGATTTAGGACAGGCGCAACCAACCCCTATGGCTACACCTTC. This gives the protein CAISRFRTGATNPYGYTF.

V usage is TRBV7-9 and J usage is TRBJ2-7, with D perhaps matching TRBD1 (6 bases). The CDR3 runs 15 residues. The germline V gene has CDR1 SEHNR and CDR2 FQNEAQ (reference sequence). The V end was cut by 3 bases, the J end by 3 bases, with 15 bases between. The CDR3 here is CASSFRRDTFYEQYF. In DNA form, the CDR3 reads TGTGCCAGCAGCTTCCGCCGGGACACCTTCTACGAGCAGTACTTC.

V usage is TRBV7-2 and J usage is TRBJ1-2; D might be TRBD1 (5 bases). This CDR3 is built from 13 residues. CDR1 is SGHTA, CDR2 FQGNSA, per germline. V lost 5 bases and J 6 bases, leaving 13 bases between the germline ends. The CDR3 DNA is TGTGCCAGCAGCCCCGGGGGGGGAGATGGCTACACCTTC. It encodes CASSPGGGDGYTF. The variable domain in full, with the rest retrieved from reference TRBV7-2 and TRBJ1-2, is GAGVSQSPSNKVTEKGKDVELRCDPISGHTALYWYRQSLGQGLEFLIYFQGNSAPDKSGLPSDRFSAERTGGSVSTLTIQRTQQEDSAVYLCASSPGGGDGYTFGSGTRLTVV.

This sequence joins TRBV5-1 and TRBJ2-1; 10 bases are a match to TRBD1. The germline gives CDR1 SGHRS, CDR2 YFSETQ. This CDR3 region has 13 residues. Losses at the gene ends were 4 bases for V and 8 bases for J; bases not matched to a gene: 3. The CDR3: CASSPTGGDEQFF. The CDR3 DNA follows: TGCGCCAGCAGCCCGACAGGGGGCGATGAGCAGTTCTTC.

The rearrangement joins TRBV7-6 to TRBJ2-3; maybe TRBD2 (6 bases). V was shortened by 4 bases and J by 4 bases, with 12 bases between the two germline ends. Per germline, CDR1 SGHVS and CDR2 FNYEAQ. This CDR3 is built from 14 residues. Written as DNA, the CDR3 is TGTGCCAGCAGCTCGGGGGTTGGTTCAGATACGCAGTATTTT. It codes for CASSSGVGSDTQYF.

The chain employs TRBV30 and TRBJ2-1, with D possibly TRBD1 on 5 matching bases. The V gene's germline CDR1 is GTSNPN and CDR2 SVGIG (reference sequence). Between the trimmed V and J ends, which lost 4 bases and 4 bases, there was a span of 8 bases. The CDR3 loop spans 12 amino acids. The CDR3 DNA reads TGTGCCTGGACAGGGCAGTACAATGAGCAGTTCTTC. It is translated as CAWTGQYNEQFF.

The chain is built from TRBV28 and TRBJ2-7; tentative D call: TRBD1 (6 bases). V dropped 5 bases and J dropped 2 bases, with 19 bases sitting between them. Germline loops: CDR1 MDHEN, CDR2 SYDVKM. The length of the CDR3 is 16 residues. CDR3 nucleotides: TGTGCCAGCAGTCCCCAACCCGGGACACAGACCTACGAGCAGTACTTC. It encodes CASSPQPGTQTYEQYF. The entire variable domain, with the rest obtained from reference TRBV28 and TRBJ2-7, is as follows: DVKVTQSSRYLVKRTGEKVFLECVQDMDHENMFWYRQDPGLGLRLIYFSYDVKMKEKGDIPEGYSVSREKKERFSLILESASTNQTSMYLCASSPQPGTQTYEQYFGPGTRLTVT.

This chain uses TRBV15 with TRBJ1-2, with 9 bases fitting TRBD1. The V gene's germline CDR1 is LNHNV and CDR2 YYDKDF (reference sequence). CDR3 length: 16 residues. V trimming: 4 bases; J trimming: 7 bases; junction bases outside the gene matches: 13. The CDR3 spells CATSNSRVGTGFGYTF. In DNA form, the CDR3 reads TGTGCCACCAGCAACTCTCGCGTCGGGACAGGGTTTGGCTACACCTTC.

The rearrangement links TRBV19 to TRBJ1-4; the match to TRBD1 covers 10 bases. The germline V gene encodes CDR1 LNHDA and CDR2 SQIVND (reference sequence). The V segment lost 5 bases and the J segment 5 bases; nucleotides outside the gene matches: 2. This CDR3 spans 14 amino acids. Written as DNA, the CDR3 is TGTGCCAGTAGTGACAGGGGGCGGAATGAAAAACTGTTTTTT. Its protein product is CASSDRGRNEKLFF.

This clone was counted a single time. V is TRBV5-1 and J is TRBJ2-6, with a tentative D call TRBD2 (6 bases). Trimming took 4 bases from V and 0 from J, leaving 11 bases between them. CDR3 length: 16 residues. Per germline, CDR1 SGHRS and CDR2 YFSETQ. The CDR3 loop is CASSPGGFSGANVLTF. DNA of the CDR3: TGCGCCAGCAGCCCCGGGGGTTTCTCTGGGGCCAACGTCCTGACTTTC.

The V gene is TRBV21-1, the J gene TRBJ2-5; the table's TRBD1 call for D was not verified on the DNA. TRBV21-1 counts as a pseudogene. The CDR3 is 16 residues long. CDR3 region: CASSNFLGQAQETQYF. The CDR3 bases are TGTGCCAGCAGCAACTTTTTAGGACAGGCTCAAGAGACCCAGTACTTC.

The chain links TRBV7-2 to TRBJ2-7, with 7 bases that match TRBD1. The CDR3 sequence is 14 residues long. Trimming removed 4 bases from V and 2 bases from J; junction bases left unmatched: 5. Germline V CDR1 and CDR2: SGHTA, FQGNSA. The CDR3 region is CASSSRTGAYEQYF. The CDR3 bases are TGTGCCAGCAGCTCCAGGACAGGAGCCTACGAGCAGTACTTC.

V and J are TRBV30 and TRBJ1-5; 7 nucleotides agree with TRBD1. V gave up 2 bases and J gave up 7 bases; unmatched junction bases: 5. Germline V gene sequence: CDR1 GTSNPN, CDR2 SVGIG (reference sequence). CDR3 length: 13 residues. The CDR3 spells CAWSLNRGQPQHF. The CDR3 DNA is TGTGCCTGGAGTCTTAACAGGGGACAGCCCCAGCATTTT.

CDR3 DNA sequence: TGTGCCAGCAGCGTCGGGACAGGGGGCACACAGACCCAGTACTTC. Protein: CASSVGTGGTQTQYF. The chain uses TRBV11-2 and TRBJ2-5; 12 bases align to TRBD1. The ends lost 5 bases at V and 6 bases at J; junction bases unmatched: 7. This CDR3 has 15 residues. Germline V gene sequence: CDR1 SGHAT, CDR2 FQNNGV.

This clone appeared a single time. This rearrangement joins TRBV2 to TRBJ1-1, with 9 bases that match TRBD1. There are 14 residues in the CDR3. CDR1 and CDR2 from the germline V gene are SNHLY and FYNNEI. V lost 6 bases and J lost 0; bases outside the gene matches: 2. The CDR3 nucleotides read TGTGCCAGCAGGCGACAGGGGGTGAACACTGAAGCTTTCTTT. It yields the protein CASRRQGVNTEAFF.

Remarks on this clone: Because the CDR3 is missing its conserved closing phenylalanine or tryptophan, this is likely a read error. V usage is TRBV27 and J usage is TRBJ2-7; TRBD1 matches at 8 bases. The junction had 2 bases not matched to a gene; V was cut back by 2 bases and J by 2 bases. CDR1 and CDR2 (germline): MNHEY, SMNVEV (reference sequence). The CDR3 contains 14 residues. Here the CDR3 reads CASSLQGQAYEQYL. The DNA for the CDR3 is TGTGCCAGCAGTTTACAGGGACAGGCCTACGAGCAGTACCTC.

The rearrangement links TRBV30 to TRBJ2-1; D is perhaps TRBD1 (5 bases). With 8 bases removed from V and 7 bases from J, the gap between germline ends came to 18 bases. CDR1 and CDR2 (germline): GTSNPN, SVGIG (reference sequence). The CDR3 sequence is 13 residues long. The CDR3 DNA is TGTGCCAGCAGCCAGGGATTATTGAATGAGCAGTTCTTC. Translated, it gives CASSQGLLNEQFF.

The CDR3 nucleotides are TGTGCCAGCAGCTACGGTGGCGGGAGGGCCTCCCTTTCCTACGAGCAGTACTTC. It yields the protein CASSYGGGRASLSYEQYF. The rearrangement joins TRBV5-4 to TRBJ2-7, with TRBD2 identical over 9 bases. The V segment lost 3 bases and the J segment 1 base; nucleotides outside the gene matches: 14. The CDR3 is made up of 18 amino acids. Germline loops: CDR1 SGHNT, CDR2 YYREEE (reference sequence). Looking up the rest from reference TRBV5-4 and TRBJ2-7 gives the full variable domain: ETGVTQSPTHLIKTRGQQVTLRCSSQSGHNTVSWYQQALGQGPQFIFQYYREEENGRGNFPPRFSGLQFPNYSSELNVNALELDDSALYLCASSYGGGRASLSYEQYFGPGTRLTVT.

The chain recombines TRBV4-1 with TRBJ1-1; D is ambiguous. CDR1 is MGHRA and CDR2 is YSYEKL in the germline V gene. The V and J ends lost 1 base and 1 base respectively, with 16 bases between them. The CDR3 runs to 17 residues. The CDR3: CASSQVTTRGRNTEAFF. CDR3 nucleotides: TGCGCCAGCAGCCAAGTTACCACCCGGGGTAGGAACACTGAAGCTTTCTTT.

V is TRBV7-9 and J is TRBJ2-1; TRBD2 matches at 10 bases. The CDR3 has 15 amino acids. Germline V gives CDR1 SEHNR, CDR2 FQNEAQ (reference sequence). V trimming: 5 bases; J trimming: 5 bases; junction bases outside the gene matches: 6. CDR3 region: CASSLVGLADNEQFF. The CDR3 DNA is TGTGCCAGCAGCCTGGTCGGACTAGCGGACAATGAGCAGTTCTTC.

The chain combines TRBV5-4 with TRBJ2-7; 7 bases agree with TRBD2. The CDR3 totals 15 residues. CDR1 is SGHNT and CDR2 is YYREEE in the germline V gene (reference sequence). Trimming cost V 4 bases and J 4 bases; bases outside gene matches: 11. CDR3 region: CASSPSGGRSYEQYF. As DNA, the CDR3 is TGTGCCAGCAGCCCATCGGGCGGGAGATCGTACGAGCAGTACTTC. Using reference TRBV5-4 and TRBJ2-7 for the parts outside the CDR3, the full variable domain is ETGVTQSPTHLIKTRGQQVTLRCSSQSGHNTVSWYQQALGQGPQFIFQYYREEENGRGNFPPRFSGLQFPNYSSELNVNALELDDSALYLCASSPSGGRSYEQYFGPGTRLTVT.